Listed below are T cell receptor beta chains from one sample, sequenced in a study of shared T cell receptors in the human thymus. Sequencing was performed with immunoSEQ multiplex PCR; in TCRdb, only in-frame clones are kept and a portion is missing. The sample holds 630,000 or so clones, approximately 89% seen once. This sample was shared with a second study, whose subject was human thymus T cells.

The sample comprised thymocytes. These receptors were collected from a boy less than two years old with a congenital heart defect. CDR3s include the opening cysteine and the closing phenylalanine or tryptophan. The order of the fields is J gene, D gene, V gene, clone size, CDR3 protein, CDR3 DNA. The D gene is left open where the match is weak. Expanded clones are given a class, and other clones once, few, many or no size at all.

>TRBJ2-1|TRBD2|TRBV11-2|-
CASSFLAGGNEQFF
TGTGCCAGCAGCTTCCTAGCGGGTGGGAATGAGCAGTTCTTC
>TRBJ2-5|-|TRBV15|-
CATSRDPVRGQETQYF
TGTGCCACCAGCAGAGACCCAGTCAGGGGCCAAGAGACCCAGTACTTC
>TRBJ1-5|-|TRBV19|-
CASSIGATESSTNQPQHF
TGTGCCAGTAGTATTGGTGCGACAGAGTCATCCACCAATCAGCCCCAGCATTTT
>TRBJ2-1|TRBD2|TRBV19|-
CASSINAGDDNEQFF
TGTGCCAGTAGTATTAACGCGGGAGACGACAATGAGCAGTTCTTC
>TRBJ1-3|-|TRBV11-2|-
CASSLGHRVNHGNTIYF
TGTGCCAGCAGCTTGGGGCACAGGGTGAATCATGGAAACACCATATATTTT
>TRBJ1-1|TRBD1|TRBV7-9|-
CASSLTGQGAEAFF
TGTGCCAGCAGCTTAACGGGACAGGGAGCTGAAGCTTTCTTT
>TRBJ2-3|TRBD1|TRBV28|-
CASRLGDNLDRQKLDTQYF
TGTGCCAGCAGATTAGGGGACAACCTGGACAGGCAAAAGTTGGATACGCAGTATTTT
>TRBJ1-1|TRBD1|TRBV15|-
CATSRGTGYTEAFF
TGTGCCACCAGCAGGGGGACAGGGTACACTGAAGCTTTCTTT
>TRBJ2-7|TRBD1|TRBV5-1|few
CASATGEAYEQYF
TGCGCCAGCGCGACAGGGGAAGCATACGAGCAGTACTTC
>TRBJ2-5|-|TRBV25-1|-
CASSDYSETQYF
TGTGCCAGCAGTGACTACAGTGAGACCCAGTACTTC
>TRBJ1-6|-|TRBV5-6|once
CASSSVVRQGGNSPLHF
TGTGCCAGCAGCTCCGTAGTTCGCCAGGGTGGTAATTCACCCCTCCACTTT
>TRBJ1-1|-|TRBV5-8|once
CASSFGSCRGNTEAFF
TGTGCCAGCAGCTTCGGGTCGTGCAGGGGTAACACTGAAGCTTTCTTT
>TRBJ2-7|-|TRBV6-5|-
CASRLTGTYEQYF
TGTGCCAGCAGATTGACGGGAACCTACGAGCAGTACTTC
>TRBJ2-7|TRBD2|TRBV2|-
CASSQKGLALDEQYF
TGTGCCAGCAGCCAAAAGGGACTAGCGTTGGACGAGCAGTACTTC
>TRBJ1-4|TRBD1|TRBV27|-
CATPDRGGEKLFF
TGTGCCACCCCGGACAGGGGAGGGGAAAAACTGTTTTTT
>TRBJ1-2|-|TRBV15|-
CATSRVSDSLNYGYTF
TGTGCCACCAGCAGGGTTTCGGACAGTCTTAACTATGGCTACACCTTC
>TRBJ1-1|-|TRBV7-6|-
CASSLTGRKNTEAFF
TGTGCCAGCAGCTTAACAGGACGGAAGAACACTGAAGCTTTCTTT
>TRBJ2-7|-|TRBV5-4|few
CASSSGTPGYEQYF
TGTGCCAGCAGCTCCGGGACACCTGGCTACGAGCAGTACTTC
>TRBJ1-1|TRBD1|TRBV7-8|once
CASSLGTGTNTEAFF
TGTGCCAGCAGCCTAGGGACAGGGACGAACACTGAAGCTTTCTTT
>TRBJ1-5|-|TRBV6-5|-
CASSSRREYNQPQHF
TGTGCCAGCAGTTCCCGACGGGAATACAATCAGCCCCAGCATTTT